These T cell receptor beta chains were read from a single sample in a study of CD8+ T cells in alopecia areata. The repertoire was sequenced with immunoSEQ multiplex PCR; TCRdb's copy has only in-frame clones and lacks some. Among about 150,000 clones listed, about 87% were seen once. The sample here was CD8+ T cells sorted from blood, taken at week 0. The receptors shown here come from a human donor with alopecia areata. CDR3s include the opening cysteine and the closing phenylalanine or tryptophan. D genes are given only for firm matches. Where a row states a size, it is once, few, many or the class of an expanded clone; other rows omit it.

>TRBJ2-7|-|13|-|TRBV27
CASSSAQSYEQYF
TGTGCCAGCAGTTCAGCCCAATCCTACGAGCAGTACTTC
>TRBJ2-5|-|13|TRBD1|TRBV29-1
CSVEGQAWETQYF
TGCAGCGTAGAGGGACAGGCATGGGAGACCCAGTACTTC
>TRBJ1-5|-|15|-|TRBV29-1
CSVRSLGPPCQPQHF
TGCAGCGTTCGGTCCCTGGGGCCCCCCTGTCAGCCCCAGCATTTT
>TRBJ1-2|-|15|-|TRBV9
CASSVGIPSSHGYTF
TGTGCCAGCAGCGTCGGGATCCCCTCGTCCCATGGCTACACCTTC
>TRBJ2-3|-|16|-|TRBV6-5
CASSYSRVAMSDTQYF
TGTGCCAGCAGTTACTCAAGGGTGGCAATGTCAGATACGCAGTATTTT
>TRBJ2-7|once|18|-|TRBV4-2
CASSQVGGKRTSSYEQYF
TGTGCCAGCAGCCAAGTCGGTGGGAAGCGGACCAGCTCCTACGAGCAGTACTTC
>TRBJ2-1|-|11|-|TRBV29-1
CSVEVERGQFF
TGCAGCGTTGAGGTGGAAAGGGGGCAGTTCTTC
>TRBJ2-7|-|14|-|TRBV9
CASSVGGGAYEQYF
TGTGCCAGCAGCGTAGGCGGTGGGGCCTACGAGCAGTACTTC
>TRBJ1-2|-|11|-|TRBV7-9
CASSYEPGYTF
TGTGCCAGCAGTTACGAGCCTGGCTACACCTTC
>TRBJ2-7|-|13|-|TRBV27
CASSFGLAYEQYF
TGTGCCAGCAGTTTCGGGCTTGCCTACGAGCAGTACTTC
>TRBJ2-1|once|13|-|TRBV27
CATVGGSYNEQFF
TGTGCCACCGTGGGGGGCTCCTACAATGAGCAGTTCTTC
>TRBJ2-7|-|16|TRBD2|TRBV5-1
CASSLLGLGRSYEQYF
TGCGCCAGCAGCTTGTTGGGACTAGGAAGGTCCTACGAGCAGTACTTC
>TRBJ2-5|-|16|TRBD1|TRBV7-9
CASSSTGGMIWETQYF
TGTGCCAGCAGCTCGACAGGGGGAATGATTTGGGAGACCCAGTACTTC
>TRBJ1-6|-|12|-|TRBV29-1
CSVCRARPPLHF
TGCAGCGTCTGCAGGGCAAGGCCACCCCTCCACTTT
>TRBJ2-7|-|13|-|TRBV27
CASSWGSVYEQYF
TGTGCCAGCAGTTGGGGGTCCGTCTACGAGCAGTACTTC
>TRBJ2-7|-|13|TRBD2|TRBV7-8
CASFTGLADEQYF
TGTGCCAGCTTCACGGGACTAGCGGACGAGCAGTACTTC
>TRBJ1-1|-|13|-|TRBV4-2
CASSQLGSTEAFF
TGTGCCAGCAGCCAACTGGGATCCACTGAAGCTTTCTTT
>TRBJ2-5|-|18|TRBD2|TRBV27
CASSPTPSGRPWGETQYF
TGTGCCAGCAGTCCGACGCCTAGCGGGAGGCCCTGGGGAGAGACCCAGTACTTC
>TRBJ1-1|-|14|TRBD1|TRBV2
CASSATDRDTEAFF
TGTGCCAGCAGTGCGACCGACAGGGACACTGAAGCTTTCTTT
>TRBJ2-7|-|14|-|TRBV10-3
CAIRNEEGSYEQYF
TGTGCCATCAGAAACGAAGAGGGATCCTACGAGCAGTACTTC
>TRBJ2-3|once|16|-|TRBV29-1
CSVVWEPLFSTDTQYF
TGCAGCGTTGTGTGGGAACCCTTGTTTAGCACAGATACGCAGTATTTT
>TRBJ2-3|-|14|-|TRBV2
CASSDERVADTQYF
TGTGCCAGCAGTGATGAGAGGGTGGCAGATACGCAGTATTTT
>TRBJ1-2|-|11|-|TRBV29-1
CSVPHNYGYTF
TGCAGCGTTCCCCATAACTATGGCTACACCTTC
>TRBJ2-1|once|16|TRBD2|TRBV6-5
CASSSPGVAGVPEQFF
TGTGCCAGCAGTTCCCCAGGGGTAGCGGGAGTTCCGGAGCAGTTCTTC
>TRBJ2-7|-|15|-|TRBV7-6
CASSSLVGGANEQYF
TGTGCCAGCAGCTCCCTGGTGGGGGGGGCAAACGAGCAGTACTTC
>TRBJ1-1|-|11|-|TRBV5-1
CASSLGQEAFF
TGCGCCAGCAGCTTGGGACAGGAAGCTTTCTTT
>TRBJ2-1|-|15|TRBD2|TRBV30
CAWSEGTSGRNEQFF
TGTGCCTGGAGTGAAGGGACTAGCGGGCGCAATGAGCAGTTCTTC